This T cell receptor beta chain was captured in a study of ipilimumab plus nivolumab after autologous stem cell transplantation. About the research overall: The DLBCL group included primary refractory and relapsed cases.

Regarding this clone: The antigen is unknown.

Overall study findings and caveats: TCR repertoire, Treg phenotype and gut microbiota reportedly support more study of this approach.

Produced via immunoSEQ multiplex PCR; TCRdb's table is partial and in-frame only. The sample consists of under 30,000 clones, around 83% of them appearing once. The CDR3 has 15 amino acids. V was trimmed by 1 base and J by 0 bases, leaving 9 bases between them. Per the germline V gene, CDR1 is SGHTA and CDR2 is FQGNSA. Patients got ipilimumab 1 mg/kg beginning 14 to 28 days post-transplant. Through week 26, nivolumab 3 mg/kg IV was given weeks 1, 4, 7, 10, then biweekly. The source was PBMCs, collected in a trial of ipilimumab plus nivolumab as post-transplant consolidation. This TCR derives from a male donor with diffuse large B-cell lymphoma. This chain links TRBV7-2 with TRBJ1-1; D is ambiguous. The CDR3 spells CASSLDRWMNTEAFF. CDR3 in DNA: TGTGCCAGCAGCTTAGATAGGTGGATGAACACTGAAGCTTTCTTT.